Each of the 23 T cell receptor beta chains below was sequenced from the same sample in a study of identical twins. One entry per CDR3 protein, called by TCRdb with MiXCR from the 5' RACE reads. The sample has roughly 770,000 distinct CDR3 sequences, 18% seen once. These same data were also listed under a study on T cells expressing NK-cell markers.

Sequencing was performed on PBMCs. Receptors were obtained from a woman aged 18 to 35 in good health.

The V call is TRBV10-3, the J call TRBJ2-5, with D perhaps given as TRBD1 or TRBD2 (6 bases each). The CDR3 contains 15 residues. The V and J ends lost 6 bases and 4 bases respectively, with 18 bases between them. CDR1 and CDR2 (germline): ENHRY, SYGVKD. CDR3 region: CAISLQGGTGETQYF. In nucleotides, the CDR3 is TGTGCCATCAGCCTTCAAGGGGGGACGGGAGAGACCCAGTACTTC.

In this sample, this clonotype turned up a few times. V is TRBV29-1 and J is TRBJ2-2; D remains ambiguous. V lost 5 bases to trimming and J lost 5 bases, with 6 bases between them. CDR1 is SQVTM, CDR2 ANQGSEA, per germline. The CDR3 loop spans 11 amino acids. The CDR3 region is CSVLETGELFF. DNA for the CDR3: TGCAGCGTTCTTGAGACCGGGGAGCTGTTTTTT.

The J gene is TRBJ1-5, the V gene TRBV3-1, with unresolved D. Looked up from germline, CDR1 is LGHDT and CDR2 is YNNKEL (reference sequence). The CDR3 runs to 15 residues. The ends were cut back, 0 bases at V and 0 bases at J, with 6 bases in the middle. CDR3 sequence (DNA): TGTGCCAGCAGCCAAGATATAACTAGCAATCAGCCCCAGCATTTT. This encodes CASSQDITSNQPQHF.

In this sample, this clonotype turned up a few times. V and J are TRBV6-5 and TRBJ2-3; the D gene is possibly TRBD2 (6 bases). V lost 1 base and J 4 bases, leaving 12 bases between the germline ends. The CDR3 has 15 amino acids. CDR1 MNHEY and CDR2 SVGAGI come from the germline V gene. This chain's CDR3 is CASSYWAGTPDTQYF. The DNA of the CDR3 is TGTGCCAGCAGTTACTGGGCAGGGACTCCAGATACGCAGTATTTT.

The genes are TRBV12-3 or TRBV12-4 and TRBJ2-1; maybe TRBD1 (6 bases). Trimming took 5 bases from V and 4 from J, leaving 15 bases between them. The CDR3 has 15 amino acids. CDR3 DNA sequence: TGTGCCAGCAGTCCCGGCCAGGGGAATTACAATGAGCAGTTCTTC. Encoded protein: CASSPGQGNYNEQFF.

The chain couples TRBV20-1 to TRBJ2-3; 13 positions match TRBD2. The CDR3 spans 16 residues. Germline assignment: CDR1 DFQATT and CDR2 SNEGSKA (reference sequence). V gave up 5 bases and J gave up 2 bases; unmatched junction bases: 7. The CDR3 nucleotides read TGCAGTGCTGGGGGACTAGCGGGGATATTCACAGATACGCAGTATTTT. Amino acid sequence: CSAGGLAGIFTDTQYF.

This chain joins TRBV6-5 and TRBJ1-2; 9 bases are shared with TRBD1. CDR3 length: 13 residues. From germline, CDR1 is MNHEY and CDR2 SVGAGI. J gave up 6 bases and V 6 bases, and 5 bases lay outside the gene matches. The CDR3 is CASRITGGNGYTF. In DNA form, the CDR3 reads TGTGCCAGCAGGATCACAGGGGGCAATGGCTACACCTTC.

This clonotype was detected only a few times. CDR3 in DNA: TGTGCCAGCAGCCTACTAGCGGGGGTGGAAGAGACCCAGTACTTC. It yields the protein CASSLLAGVEETQYF. This chain connects TRBV13 to TRBJ2-5; 11 bases are shared with TRBD2. CDR1 PRHDT and CDR2 FYEKMQ come from the germline V gene (reference sequence). The junction had 5 bases not matched to a gene; V was cut back by 5 bases and J by 3 bases. The CDR3 is made up of 15 amino acids.

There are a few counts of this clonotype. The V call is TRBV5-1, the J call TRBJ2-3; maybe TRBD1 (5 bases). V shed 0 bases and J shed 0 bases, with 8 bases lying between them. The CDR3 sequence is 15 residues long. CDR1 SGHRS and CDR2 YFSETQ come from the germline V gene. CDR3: CASSLGTQSTDTQYF. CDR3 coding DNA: TGCGCCAGCAGCTTGGGGACACAAAGCACAGATACGCAGTATTTT.

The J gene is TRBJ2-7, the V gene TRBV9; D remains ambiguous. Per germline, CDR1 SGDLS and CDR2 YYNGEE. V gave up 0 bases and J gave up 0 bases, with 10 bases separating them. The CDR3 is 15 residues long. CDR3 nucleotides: TGTGCCAGCAGCGTAGACCCGGCGTACTCCTACGAGCAGTACTTC. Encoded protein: CASSVDPAYSYEQYF.

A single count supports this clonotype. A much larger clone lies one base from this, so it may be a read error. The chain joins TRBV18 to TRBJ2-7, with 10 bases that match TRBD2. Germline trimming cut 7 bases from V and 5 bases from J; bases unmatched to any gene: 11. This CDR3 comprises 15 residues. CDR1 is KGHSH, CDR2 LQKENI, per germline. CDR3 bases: TGTGCCAGCTATCACTCTAGCGGGAGCTTCGACGAGCAGTACTTC. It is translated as CASYHSSGSFDEQYF.

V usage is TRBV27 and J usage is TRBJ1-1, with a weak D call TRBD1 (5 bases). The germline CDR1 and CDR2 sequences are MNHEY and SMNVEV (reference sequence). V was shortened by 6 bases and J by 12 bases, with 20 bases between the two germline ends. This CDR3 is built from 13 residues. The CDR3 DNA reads TGTGCCAGCAGCCAAAGGGCGGGGACTTTGACTTTCTTT. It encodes CASSQRAGTLTFF.

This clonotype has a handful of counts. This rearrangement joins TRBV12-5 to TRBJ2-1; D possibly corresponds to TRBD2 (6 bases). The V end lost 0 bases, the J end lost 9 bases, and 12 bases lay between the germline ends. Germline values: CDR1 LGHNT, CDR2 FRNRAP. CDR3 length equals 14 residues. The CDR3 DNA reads TGTGCTAGTGGTTTGGTCGGGACTCGGGGTGAGCAGTTCTTC. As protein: CASGLVGTRGEQFF.

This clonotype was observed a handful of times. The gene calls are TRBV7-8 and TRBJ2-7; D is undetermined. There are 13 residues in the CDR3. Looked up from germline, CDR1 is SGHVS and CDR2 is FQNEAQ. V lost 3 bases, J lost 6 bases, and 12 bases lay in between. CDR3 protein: CASSFPQPSEQYF. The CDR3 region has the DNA TGTGCCAGCAGCTTCCCCCAGCCAAGCGAGCAGTACTTC.

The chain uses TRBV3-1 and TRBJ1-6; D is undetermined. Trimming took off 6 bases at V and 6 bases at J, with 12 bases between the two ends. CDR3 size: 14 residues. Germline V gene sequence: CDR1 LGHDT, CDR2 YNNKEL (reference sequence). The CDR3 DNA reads TGTGCCAGCAGTCACCGGGAACTTAATTCACCCCTCCACTTT. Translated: CASSHRELNSPLHF.

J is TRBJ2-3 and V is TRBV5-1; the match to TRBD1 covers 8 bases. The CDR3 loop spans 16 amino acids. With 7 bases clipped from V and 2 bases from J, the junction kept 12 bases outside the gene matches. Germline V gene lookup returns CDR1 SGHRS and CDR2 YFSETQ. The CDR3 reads CASAHPGTGPTDTQYF. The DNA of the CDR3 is TGCGCCAGCGCACATCCCGGGACAGGACCCACAGATACGCAGTATTTT.

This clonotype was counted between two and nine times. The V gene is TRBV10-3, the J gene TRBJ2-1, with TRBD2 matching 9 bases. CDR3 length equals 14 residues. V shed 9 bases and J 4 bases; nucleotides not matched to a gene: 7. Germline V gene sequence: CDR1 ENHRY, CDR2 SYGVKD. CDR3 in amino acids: CAIASTSGYNEQFF. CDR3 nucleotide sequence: TGTGCCATTGCGTCGACTAGCGGATACAATGAGCAGTTCTTC.

The CDR3 DNA follows: TGCGCCAGCAGCTCCGATGGTGGCTATGGCTACACCTTC. Translated, it gives CASSSDGGYGYTF. The V gene is TRBV5-1, the J gene TRBJ1-2; D ambiguous. The CDR3 has 13 residues. Looked up from germline, CDR1 is SGHRS and CDR2 is YFSETQ. The ends were cut back, 3 bases at V and 4 bases at J, with 10 bases in the middle. Supplemented by reference TRBV5-1 and TRBJ1-2, the full variable domain reads KAGVTQTPRYLIKTRGQQVTLSCSPISGHRSVSWYQQTPGQGLQFLFEYFSETQRNKGNFPGRFSGRQFSNSRSEMNVSTLELGDSALYLCASSSDGGYGYTFGSGTRLTVV.

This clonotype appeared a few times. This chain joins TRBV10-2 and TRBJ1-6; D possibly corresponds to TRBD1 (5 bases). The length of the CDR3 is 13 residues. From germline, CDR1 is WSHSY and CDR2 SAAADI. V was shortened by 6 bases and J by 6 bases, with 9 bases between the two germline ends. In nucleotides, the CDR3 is TGCGCCAGCAGGCCAGGGTCTAATTCACCCCTCCACTTT. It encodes CASRPGSNSPLHF.

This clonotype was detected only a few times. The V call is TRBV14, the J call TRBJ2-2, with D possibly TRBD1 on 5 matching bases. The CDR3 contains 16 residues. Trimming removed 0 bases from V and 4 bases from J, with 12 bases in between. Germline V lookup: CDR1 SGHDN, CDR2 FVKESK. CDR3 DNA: TGTGCCAGCAGCCAAGACTACAGGTTTACCACCGGGGAGCTGTTTTTT. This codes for CASSQDYRFTTGELFF.

The CDR3 DNA reads TGCAGTGCTCAAGGGACTTGGGGGCCTACAGCCAAAAACATTCAGTACTTC. It yields the protein CSAQGTWGPTAKNIQYF. The V and J genes are TRBV20-1 and TRBJ2-4; D tentatively fits TRBD1 or TRBD2 (6 bases each). The CDR3 sequence is 17 residues long. V was clipped by 5 bases and J by 0 bases, with 20 bases between them. Germline V gene lookup returns CDR1 DFQATT and CDR2 SNEGSKA (reference sequence).

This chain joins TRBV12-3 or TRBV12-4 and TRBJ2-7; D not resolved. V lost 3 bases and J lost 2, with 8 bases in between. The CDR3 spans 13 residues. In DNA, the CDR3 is TGTGCCAGCAGTTTCTCGGCCCCCTACGAGCAGTACTTC. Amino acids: CASSFSAPYEQYF.

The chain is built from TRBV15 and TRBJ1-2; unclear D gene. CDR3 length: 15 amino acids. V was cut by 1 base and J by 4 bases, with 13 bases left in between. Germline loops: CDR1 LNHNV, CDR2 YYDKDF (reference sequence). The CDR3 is CATSRVTNGPYGYTF. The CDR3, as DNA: TGTGCCACCAGCAGAGTAACGAACGGGCCCTATGGCTACACCTTC. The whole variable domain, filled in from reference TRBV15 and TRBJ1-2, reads DAMVIQNPRYQVTQFGKPVTLSCSQTLNHNVMYWYQQKSSQAPKLLFHYYDKDFNNEADTPDNFQSRRPNTSFCFLDIRSPGLGDTAMYLCATSRVTNGPYGYTFGSGTRLTVV.